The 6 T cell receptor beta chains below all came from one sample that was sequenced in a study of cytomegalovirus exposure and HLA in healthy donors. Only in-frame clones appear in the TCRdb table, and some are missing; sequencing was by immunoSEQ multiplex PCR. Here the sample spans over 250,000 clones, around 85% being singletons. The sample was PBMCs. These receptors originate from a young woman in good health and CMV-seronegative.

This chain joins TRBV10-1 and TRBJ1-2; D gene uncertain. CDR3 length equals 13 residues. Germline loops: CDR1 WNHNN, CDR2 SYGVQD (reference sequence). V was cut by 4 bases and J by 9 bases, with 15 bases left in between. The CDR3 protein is CASSAFSSARYTF. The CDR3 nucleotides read TGCGCCAGCAGTGCTTTCTCCTCAGCGCGCTACACCTTC.

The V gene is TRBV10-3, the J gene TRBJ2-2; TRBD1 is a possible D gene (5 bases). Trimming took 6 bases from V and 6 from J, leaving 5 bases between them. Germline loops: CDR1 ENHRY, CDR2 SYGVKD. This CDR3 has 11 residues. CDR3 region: CAIRGPGELFF. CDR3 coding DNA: TGTGCCATCAGGGGGCCCGGGGAGCTGTTTTTT.

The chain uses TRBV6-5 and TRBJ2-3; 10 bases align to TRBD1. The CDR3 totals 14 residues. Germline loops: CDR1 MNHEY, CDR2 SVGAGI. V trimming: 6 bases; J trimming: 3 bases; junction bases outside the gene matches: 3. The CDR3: CASRRTGGTDTQYF. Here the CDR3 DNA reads TGTGCCAGCAGGCGGACAGGGGGAACAGATACGCAGTATTTT.

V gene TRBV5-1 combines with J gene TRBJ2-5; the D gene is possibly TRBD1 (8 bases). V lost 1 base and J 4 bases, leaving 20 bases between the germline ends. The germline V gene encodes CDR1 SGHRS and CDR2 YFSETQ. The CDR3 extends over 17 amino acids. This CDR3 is CASSLWTGRGARETQYF. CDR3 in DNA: TGCGCCAGCAGCTTGTGGACAGGGAGGGGGGCAAGAGAGACCCAGTACTTC.

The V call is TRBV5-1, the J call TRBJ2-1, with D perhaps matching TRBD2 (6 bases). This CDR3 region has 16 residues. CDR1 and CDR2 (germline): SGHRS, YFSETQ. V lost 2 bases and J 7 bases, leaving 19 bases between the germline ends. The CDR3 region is CASSFPTEEGNNEQFF. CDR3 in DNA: TGCGCCAGCAGCTTCCCAACGGAGGAGGGAAATAATGAGCAGTTCTTC.

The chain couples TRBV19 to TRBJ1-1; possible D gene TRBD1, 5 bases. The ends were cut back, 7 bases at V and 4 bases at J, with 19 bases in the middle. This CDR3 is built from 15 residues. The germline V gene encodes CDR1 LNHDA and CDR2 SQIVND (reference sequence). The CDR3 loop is CASTPMGGTLTEAFF. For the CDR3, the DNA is TGTGCCAGTACCCCGATGGGGGGGACTCTCACTGAAGCTTTCTTT.